This T cell receptor (beta chain) was documented in a study of OX40 agonist ivuxolimab in advanced cancers. Sequenced by immunoSEQ multiplex PCR; TCRdb stores in-frame clones only, minus some. This sample carries fewer than 45,000 clones, 74% of them seen once, and the ten largest clones take around a sixth. V lost 2 bases to trimming and J lost 9 bases, with 8 bases between them. The CDR3 loop spans 13 amino acids. Germline CDR1 reads MNHNS; CDR2 reads SASEGT. Patients were ineligible given autoimmune disease history or systemic immunosuppression. Material: CD4+ or CD8+ T cells sorted from blood, obtained in a trial of the OX40 agonist ivuxolimab. This sequence was found in an adult with an advanced solid tumor such as melanoma, head and neck, liver or kidney cancer. The chain is built from TRBV6-1 and TRBJ1-6; no firm D call. The CDR3: CASSELWASPLHF. Written as DNA, the CDR3 is TGTGCCAGCAGTGAACTATGGGCTTCACCCCTCCACTTT.